The 24 T cell receptor beta chains in this list originate from one sample, sequenced in a study of cytomegalovirus exposure and HLA in healthy donors. Primers for the PCR totalled 60 Vbeta and 13 Jbeta. Profiling relied on immunoSEQ multiplex PCR, and the TCRdb table lists in-frame clones only, not all of them. This sample has tens of thousands of clones, with more than 70% found just once. Sequences were obtained from PBMCs. These receptors all stem from a man younger than 40 in good health and CMV-seronegative.

The chain links TRBV15 to TRBJ2-3; D is unresolved. Trimming removed 5 bases at V and 4 bases at J, with 16 bases between. This CDR3 spans 15 amino acids. Germline V CDR1 and CDR2: LNHNV, YYDKDF (reference sequence). CDR3 amino acids: CATSAPALGADTQYF. The CDR3 DNA is TGTGCCACCAGCGCCCCGGCCCTGGGCGCAGATACGCAGTATTTT.

The J gene is TRBJ2-2, the V gene TRBV11-3; 11 bases match TRBD1. The germline gives CDR1 SGHNT, CDR2 YENEEA. The CDR3 spans 15 residues. V shed 5 bases, J shed 6 bases, and the junction held 5 bases outside the gene matches. The CDR3 DNA is TGTGCCAGCAGCCTTCGGACAGGGGGCTCCGGGGAGCTGTTTTTT. The encoded protein is CASSLRTGGSGELFF.

The CDR3 DNA reads TGTGCCAGCAGTGAAGAGGAGGGCAGCTCCTACGAGCAGTACTTC. Translating it yields CASSEEEGSSYEQYF. The chain recombines TRBV6-1 with TRBJ2-7, with D perhaps TRBD2 (6 bases). The CDR3 extends over 15 amino acids. Trimming stripped 1 base from V and 0 bases from J, with 10 bases between. CDR1 is MNHNS and CDR2 is SASEGT in the germline V gene.

The rearrangement uses TRBV19 and TRBJ2-7, with D maybe TRBD2 (5 bases). The CDR3 length is 11 residues. Germline-derived CDR1 and CDR2 are LNHDA and SQIVND (reference sequence). Trimming removed 6 bases at V and 7 bases at J, with 10 bases between. The CDR3: CASSSQREQYF. CDR3 in DNA: TGTGCCAGTAGCTCCCAGCGGGAGCAGTACTTC.

The chain carries TRBV7-2 and TRBJ2-5; 8 bases are a match to TRBD2. Germline assignment: CDR1 SGHTA and CDR2 FQGNSA. The CDR3 consists of 14 residues. Trimming at V came to 6 bases and at J to 5 bases, leaving 8 bases not matched to a gene. CDR3 nucleotides: TGTGCCAGCAGTCGGTTCGGGAGGGCTGAGACCCAGTACTTC. It encodes CASSRFGRAETQYF.

This clone showed up just a few times. For the CDR3, the DNA is TGCAGCGTTGAAGGGGGGACTAGCGGGGACTACGAGCAGTACTTC. Its protein product is CSVEGGTSGDYEQYF. This chain uses TRBV29-1 with TRBJ2-7; 13 bases agree with TRBD2. CDR3 length: 15 amino acids. Germline loops: CDR1 SQVTM, CDR2 ANQGSEA. V was clipped by 1 base and J by 3 bases; unmatched bases: 3.

The V and J genes are TRBV7-6 and TRBJ1-1; 7 positions match TRBD1. V shed 1 base and J 2 bases; nucleotides not matched to a gene: 4. This CDR3 is built from 15 residues. The germline V gene encodes CDR1 SGHVS and CDR2 FNYEAQ. This chain's CDR3 is CASSLGTGKNTEAFF. In DNA, the CDR3 is TGTGCCAGCAGCTTAGGGACAGGTAAAAACACTGAAGCTTTCTTT.

In regard to this clone: The germline gene is not matched at one end of the junction; a read error may be the cause. The chain combines TRBV7-9 with TRBJ2-6, with 9 nucleotides matching TRBD1. This CDR3 spans 16 amino acids. Germline-derived CDR1 and CDR2 are SEHNR and FQNEAQ (reference sequence). CDR3 loop: CSSSLRTGAGANVLTF. The CDR3 nucleotides are TGTTCCAGCAGCCTTCGGACAGGGGCTGGGGCCAACGTCCTGACTTTC.

V is TRBV19 and J is TRBJ2-7; possibly TRBD2 for D (6 bases). The germline V gene encodes CDR1 LNHDA and CDR2 SQIVND (reference sequence). V was cut by 3 bases and J by 0 bases, with 12 bases left in between. CDR3 length equals 15 residues. This CDR3 reads CASSMAGGSSYEQYF. For the CDR3, the DNA is TGTGCCAGTAGTATGGCCGGAGGGAGCTCCTACGAGCAGTACTTC.

The chain is built from TRBV6-6 and TRBJ2-3, with 12 bases matching TRBD2. The CDR3 sequence is 14 residues long. J was trimmed by 6 bases and V by 10 bases; bases with no gene match: 8. Germline CDR1 MNHNY, CDR2 SVGAGI (reference sequence). The CDR3 loop is CATRTSGVLDTQYF. As DNA, the CDR3 is TGTGCCACCAGGACTAGCGGGGTGTTGGATACGCAGTATTTT.

The chain links TRBV6-5 to TRBJ1-2; no reliable D call. Trimming removed 8 bases from V and 3 bases from J, with 10 bases in between. CDR3 length: 12 residues. Germline V gene sequence: CDR1 MNHEY, CDR2 SVGAGI. The CDR3 bases are TGTGCCAGCGGAGGGATTGACTATGGCTACACCTTC. Translated, it gives CASGGIDYGYTF.

This clone was found once. This sequence joins TRBV2 and TRBJ2-7; D is possibly TRBD1 (6 bases). Germline loops: CDR1 SNHLY, CDR2 FYNNEI. The CDR3 contains 12 residues. V was cut by 7 bases and J by 2 bases, with 9 bases left in between. CDR3 bases: TGTGCCAGCACGACAGGACCCTACGAGCAGTACTTC. It specifies CASTTGPYEQYF.

The CDR3 DNA reads as TGCGCCACCAAGAGGGGGGGGTTATACAATGAGCAGTTCTTC. This translates into CATKRGGLYNEQFF. The gene calls are TRBV5-1 and TRBJ2-1; D may be TRBD2 (7 bases). Germline assignment: CDR1 SGHRS and CDR2 YFSETQ. This CDR3 is 14 amino acids long. Trimming left V 9 bases short and J 4 bases short, with 17 bases between.

J is TRBJ2-6 and V is TRBV19; a weak D match, TRBD1 (6 bases). Germline V gives CDR1 LNHDA, CDR2 SQIVND (reference sequence). V lost 6 bases and J 2 bases, leaving 11 bases between the germline ends. CDR3 length equals 15 residues. The CDR3 protein is CASRSQGTGANVLTF. In DNA form, the CDR3 reads TGTGCCAGTAGATCACAGGGAACTGGGGCCAACGTCCTGACTTTC.

In its sample, this clone was seen a few times. The gene calls are TRBV28 and TRBJ1-2, with no clear D. This CDR3 comprises 11 residues. Trimming stripped 4 bases from V and 6 bases from J, with 6 bases between. CDR1 MDHEN and CDR2 SYDVKM come from the germline V gene. In DNA, the CDR3 is TGTGCCAGCAGTTACGGGGATGGCTACACCTTC. It translates to CASSYGDGYTF.

The chain joins TRBV15 to TRBJ1-5; D call uncertain. Germline assignment: CDR1 LNHNV and CDR2 YYDKDF (reference sequence). Between the trimmed V and J ends, which lost 0 bases and 7 bases, there was a span of 7 bases. The CDR3 consists of 13 residues. The CDR3 reads CATSREAGQPQHF. The CDR3 DNA reads TGTGCCACCAGCAGAGAAGCAGGCCAGCCCCAGCATTTT.

The chain has TRBV10-2 and TRBJ2-5, with 8 bases that match TRBD1. The length of the CDR3 is 17 residues. Germline values: CDR1 WSHSY, CDR2 SAAADI. The J segment lost 1 base and the V segment lost 3 bases, leaving 10 bases of the junction unmatched. The DNA for the CDR3 is TGCGCCAGCAGTGAACACCCTCGGACAGGGATCCAAGAGACCCAGTACTTC. Translation: CASSEHPRTGIQETQYF.

Details on this clone: The identical CDR3 is also encoded by other nucleotide sequences in the sample. The chain is built from TRBV18 and TRBJ1-2; D perhaps matches TRBD1 (5 bases). V was shortened by 2 bases and J by 2 bases, with 9 bases between the two germline ends. The CDR3 has 14 amino acids. Germline values: CDR1 KGHSH, CDR2 LQKENI. For the CDR3, the DNA is TGTGCCAGCTCACCAGGGCAGGGCAACTATGGCTACACCTTC. This encodes CASSPGQGNYGYTF. The full variable domain, completed using reference TRBV18 and TRBJ1-2, is NAGVMQNPRHLVRRRGQEARLRCSPMKGHSHVYWYRQLPEEGLKFMVYLQKENIIDESGMPKERFSAEFPKEGPSILRIQQVVRGDSAAYFCASSPGQGNYGYTFGSGTRLTVV.

The table lists this clone with a count of one. This chain joins TRBV18 and TRBJ2-3; TRBD2 agrees at 11 bases. The germline V gene encodes CDR1 KGHSH and CDR2 LQKENI. J lost 4 bases, V lost 1 base, and 4 bases had no gene match. The CDR3 has 16 residues. The CDR3 sequence: CASSPLLAGASDTQYF. CDR3 sequence (DNA): TGTGCCAGCTCACCACTACTAGCGGGAGCGTCAGATACGCAGTATTTT. The variable domain in full, completed from reference TRBV18 and TRBJ2-3, reads NAGVMQNPRHLVRRRGQEARLRCSPMKGHSHVYWYRQLPEEGLKFMVYLQKENIIDESGMPKERFSAEFPKEGPSILRIQQVVRGDSAAYFCASSPLLAGASDTQYFGPGTRLTVL.

This clone was counted a few times. The rearrangement uses TRBV2 and TRBJ2-5, with a weak D call TRBD1 (6 bases). Germline CDR1 is SNHLY and CDR2 is FYNNEI. The V end was cut by 4 bases, the J end by 4 bases, with 7 bases between. The CDR3 contains 12 residues. The CDR3 region is CASSGQAETQYF. The CDR3 bases are TGTGCCAGCAGTGGACAGGCAGAGACCCAGTACTTC.

In the case of this clone: Other DNA sequences in the sample encode the same CDR3. The chain carries TRBV29-1 and TRBJ2-7; D gene ambiguous. V was clipped by 4 bases and J by 3 bases, with 7 bases between them. The germline gives CDR1 SQVTM, CDR2 ANQGSEA. This CDR3 has 11 residues. The CDR3: CSVARDYEQYF. In nucleotides, the CDR3 is TGCAGCGTTGCTCGCGACTACGAGCAGTACTTC.

The chain links TRBV30 to TRBJ2-1, with D unresolved. CDR1 and CDR2 from the germline V gene are GTSNPN and SVGIG (reference sequence). CDR3 length: 15 residues. Trimming removed 3 bases at V and 0 bases at J, with 12 bases between. The CDR3 nucleotides are TGTGCCTGGAGAGCTCCATTCGGCTCCTACAATGAGCAGTTCTTC. Amino acids: CAWRAPFGSYNEQFF.

The gene calls are TRBV21-1 and TRBJ2-6; TRBD1 is the table's D call, not checked against the DNA. TRBV21-1 is a pseudogene segment. This CDR3 has 19 residues. The CDR3: CASSTADRAFWTGANVLTF. The CDR3 nucleotides are TGTGCCAGCAGCACAGCGGACAGGGCCTTTTGGACTGGGGCCAACGTCCTGACTTTC.

The gene calls are TRBV7-8 and TRBJ2-1; 11 nucleotides align to TRBD2. The CDR3 contains 19 residues. V shed 1 base, J shed 6 bases, and the junction held 14 bases outside the gene matches. CDR1 and CDR2 from the germline V gene are SGHVS and FQNEAQ. CDR3 bases: TGTGCCAGCAGCTTAGTGGGTAGCGGGAGGGTTTCATCTGGCAATGAGCAGTTCTTC. It codes for CASSLVGSGRVSSGNEQFF.